This entry concerns a single T cell receptor (beta chain). Its target is not known. This sample is drawn from a study of shared clonotypes between healthy human individuals. The germline CDR1 and CDR2 sequences are MNHNS and SASEGT. With 8 bases removed from V and 1 base from J, the gap between germline ends came to 14 bases. The CDR3 runs to 15 residues. General study points: Among a handful of donors, approximately 4.6% of naive CD4 clonotypes were found in common.

Only in-frame clones appear in the TCRdb table, and some are missing; sequencing was by immunoSEQ multiplex PCR. The sample shows about 1 million clones, 60% to 80% of them seen only once. The sequence derives from a man aged 18 to 30 in good health. Sequences were obtained from memory CD4+ T cells sorted from blood. The subset here: CD45RA-negative fraction. The chain employs TRBV6-1 and TRBJ2-2; unclear D gene. The CDR3 bases are TGTGCCAGCGGCCGATTGGAGCTGAACACCGGGGAGCTGTTTTTT. This sequence encodes CASGRLELNTGELFF.